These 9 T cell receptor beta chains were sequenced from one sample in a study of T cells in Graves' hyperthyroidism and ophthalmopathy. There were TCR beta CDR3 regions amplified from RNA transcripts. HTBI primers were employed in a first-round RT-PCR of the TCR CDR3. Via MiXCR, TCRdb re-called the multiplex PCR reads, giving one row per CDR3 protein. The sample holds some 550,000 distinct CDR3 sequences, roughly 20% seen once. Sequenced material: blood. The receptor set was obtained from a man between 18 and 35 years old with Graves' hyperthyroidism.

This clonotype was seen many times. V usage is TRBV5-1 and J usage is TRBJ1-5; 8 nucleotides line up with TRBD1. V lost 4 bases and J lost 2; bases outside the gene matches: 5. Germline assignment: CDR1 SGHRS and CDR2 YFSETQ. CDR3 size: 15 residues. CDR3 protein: CASSLQGARNQPQHF. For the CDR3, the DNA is TGCGCCAGCAGCCTTCAGGGGGCCCGCAATCAGCCCCAGCATTTT.

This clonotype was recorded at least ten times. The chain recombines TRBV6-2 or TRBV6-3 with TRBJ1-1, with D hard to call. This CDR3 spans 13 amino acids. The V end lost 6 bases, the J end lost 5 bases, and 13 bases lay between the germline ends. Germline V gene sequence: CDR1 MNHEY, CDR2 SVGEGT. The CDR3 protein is CASSRTEETEAFF. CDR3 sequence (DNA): TGTGCCAGCAGCAGGACCGAGGAAACTGAAGCTTTCTTT.

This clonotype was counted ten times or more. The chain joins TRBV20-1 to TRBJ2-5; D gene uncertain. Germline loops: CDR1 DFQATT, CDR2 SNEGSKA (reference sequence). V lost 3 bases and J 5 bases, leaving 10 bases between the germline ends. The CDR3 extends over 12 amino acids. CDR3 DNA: TGCAGTGCTAGCTCGGGTTCGGAGACCCAGTACTTC. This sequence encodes CSASSGSETQYF.

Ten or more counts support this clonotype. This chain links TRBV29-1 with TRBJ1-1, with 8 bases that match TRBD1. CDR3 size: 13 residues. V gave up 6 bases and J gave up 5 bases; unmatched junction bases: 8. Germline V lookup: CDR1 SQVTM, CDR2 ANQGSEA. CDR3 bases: TGCAGCGTAATCAGGGGGCCGGTAACTGAAGCTTTCTTT. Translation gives CSVIRGPVTEAFF. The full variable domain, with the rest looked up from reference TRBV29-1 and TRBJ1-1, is SAVISQKPSRDICQRGTSLTIQCQVDSQVTMMFWYRQQPGQSLTLIATANQGSEATYESGFVIDKFPISRPNLTFSTLTVSNMSPEDSSIYLCSVIRGPVTEAFFGQGTRLTVV.

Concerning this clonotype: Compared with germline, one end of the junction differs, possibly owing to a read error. The chain's CDR3 is CATAGRGARGEAFF. CDR3 sequence (DNA): TGTGCCACCGCCGGGCGGGGGGCGAGGGGTGAAGCCTTCTTT. V gene TRBV2 combines with J gene TRBJ1-1; D is possibly TRBD1 (6 bases). The CDR3 runs to 14 residues. The germline CDR1 and CDR2 sequences are SNHLY and FYNNEI.

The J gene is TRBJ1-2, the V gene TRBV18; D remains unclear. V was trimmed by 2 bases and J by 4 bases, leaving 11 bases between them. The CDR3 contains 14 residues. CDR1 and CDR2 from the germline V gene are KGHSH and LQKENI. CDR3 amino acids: CASSPEGGSYGYTF. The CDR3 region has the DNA TGTGCCAGCTCACCAGAGGGAGGCTCCTATGGCTACACCTTC.

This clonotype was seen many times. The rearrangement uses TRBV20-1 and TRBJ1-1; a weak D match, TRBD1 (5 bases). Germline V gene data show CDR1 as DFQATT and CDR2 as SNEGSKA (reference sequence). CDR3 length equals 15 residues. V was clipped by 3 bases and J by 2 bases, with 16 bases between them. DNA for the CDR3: TGCAGTGCTAGTGGGCTAACAGGCGCAAACACTGAAGCTTTCTTT. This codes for CSASGLTGANTEAFF.

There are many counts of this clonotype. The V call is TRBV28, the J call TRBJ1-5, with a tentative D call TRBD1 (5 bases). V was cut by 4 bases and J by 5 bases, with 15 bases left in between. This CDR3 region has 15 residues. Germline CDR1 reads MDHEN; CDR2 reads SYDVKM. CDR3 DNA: TGTGCCAGCAGTTGGGTGTCGCGGGGCGATCAGCCCCAGCATTTT. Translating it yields CASSWVSRGDQPQHF.

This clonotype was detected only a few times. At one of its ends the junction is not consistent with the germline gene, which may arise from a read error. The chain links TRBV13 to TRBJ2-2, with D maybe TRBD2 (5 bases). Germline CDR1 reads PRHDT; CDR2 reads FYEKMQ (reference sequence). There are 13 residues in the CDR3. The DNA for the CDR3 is TGTGCCAGCAGCCAAGAGGGCCCCGGAGAGCTGTTTTTT. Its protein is CASSQEGPGELFF.